The rows below give T cell receptor beta chains drawn from one sample of a study of T cells in Graves' hyperthyroidism and ophthalmopathy. Using its own MiXCR run on the multiplex PCR reads, TCRdb lists one record per CDR3 protein. The sample includes hundreds of thousands of distinct CDR3 sequences, approximately 20% seen only once; the top ten take 50% to 75%. Input material: blood. The receptors come from a man aged 25-45 years with Graves' ophthalmopathy. Each CDR3 is given with its conserved first and last residue. The D gene is left open where the match is weak. Clone size is stated in some rows and not others, as once, few, many or a class when expanded.

V gene: TRBV2; clone size: few; D gene: TRBD1; J gene: TRBJ2-1; CDR3 DNA: TGTGCCAGCAGACCCCTAGGGACAGGGGTTCGGAATGAGCAGTTCTTC; CDR3 protein: CASRPLGTGVRNEQFF
V gene: TRBV28; clone size: few; D gene: TRBD2; J gene: TRBJ2-4; CDR3 DNA: TGTGCCAGCAGTTCACCCGGGACTAGGGGGGCCAAAAACATTCAGTACTTC; CDR3 protein: CASSSPGTRGAKNIQYF
V gene: TRBV6-2/TRBV6-3; clone size: .; D gene: .; J gene: TRBJ1-2; CDR3 DNA: TGTGCCAGCAGTTCCCGAGGGGCCTATGGCTACACCTTC; CDR3 protein: CASSSRGAYGYTF
V gene: TRBV5-1; clone size: .; D gene: .; J gene: TRBJ2-5; CDR3 DNA: TGCGCCAGCAGCGCCAAGGGACTGATCCAAGAGACCCAGTACTTC; CDR3 protein: CASSAKGLIQETQYF
V gene: TRBV5-6; clone size: many; D gene: .; J gene: TRBJ1-2; CDR3 DNA: TGTGCCAGCAGCCCGACGGTCGGTAGAGGCTACACCTTC; CDR3 protein: CASSPTVGRGYTF
V gene: TRBV24-1; clone size: .; D gene: TRBD1; J gene: TRBJ2-3; CDR3 DNA: TGTGCCACCAGTGGCTACCAGGGGGCAGATACGCAGTATTTT; CDR3 protein: CATSGYQGADTQYF
V gene: TRBV24-1; clone size: many; D gene: .; J gene: TRBJ1-6; CDR3 DNA: TGTGCCACCAGTGATTGGAGGACACGGCCATGCTATAATTCACCCCTCCACTTT; CDR3 protein: CATSDWRTRPCYNSPLHF
V gene: TRBV6-1; clone size: .; D gene: .; J gene: TRBJ1-6; CDR3 DNA: TGTGCCAGCGGCGAAGGACCCCTCCACTTT; CDR3 protein: CASGEGPLHF
V gene: TRBV30; clone size: many; D gene: .; J gene: TRBJ1-5; CDR3 DNA: TGTGCCTGGAGTGGGAGTTCTCAGCCCCAGCATTTT; CDR3 protein: CAWSGSSQPQHF
V gene: TRBV30; clone size: many; D gene: .; J gene: TRBJ2-7; CDR3 DNA: TGTGCCTGGAGGGAAGGGTTTTCCGAGCAGTACTTC; CDR3 protein: CAWREGFSEQYF
V gene: TRBV30; clone size: many; D gene: .; J gene: TRBJ1-1; CDR3 DNA: TGTGCCTGGAGTGTACCGGGGAGGGTTGAAGCTTTCTTT; CDR3 protein: CAWSVPGRVEAFF
V gene: TRBV18; clone size: few; D gene: TRBD1; J gene: TRBJ1-5; CDR3 DNA: TGTGCCAGCTCACCTCGGGACAGAGCTCTGACCCAGCATTTT; CDR3 protein: CASSPRDRALTQHF
V gene: TRBV15; clone size: few; D gene: .; J gene: TRBJ1-1; CDR3 DNA: TGTGCCACCCAACCGGGACAACCGAACACTGAAGCTTTCTTT; CDR3 protein: CATQPGQPNTEAFF
V gene: TRBV11-3; clone size: .; D gene: .; J gene: TRBJ2-4; CDR3 DNA: TGTGCCAGCAGCCCCAGGCGTCTTGGTTATAACATTCAGTACTTC; CDR3 protein: CASSPRRLGYNIQYF
V gene: TRBV24-1; clone size: few; D gene: .; J gene: TRBJ2-7; CDR3 DNA: TGTGCCACCTCCCCTTCGGGCCACGAGCAGTACTTC; CDR3 protein: CATSPSGHEQYF
V gene: TRBV6-2/TRBV6-3; clone size: few; D gene: .; J gene: TRBJ2-7; CDR3 DNA: TGTGCCAGCAGTTACCTACAGGGATCAACCTACGAGCAGTACTTC; CDR3 protein: CASSYLQGSTYEQYF
V gene: TRBV20-1; clone size: few; D gene: TRBD1; J gene: TRBJ1-1; CDR3 DNA: TGCAGTGCTAGCACAGGGGGCAGCACTGAAGCTTTCTTT; CDR3 protein: CSASTGGSTEAFF
V gene: TRBV24-1; clone size: .; D gene: TRBD2; J gene: TRBJ2-5; CDR3 DNA: TGTGCCACCAGTGACTGGACTAGCGGGCAACAAGAGACCCAGTACTTC; CDR3 protein: CATSDWTSGQQETQYF
V gene: TRBV28; clone size: .; D gene: .; J gene: TRBJ2-7; CDR3 DNA: TGTGCCAGCAGTTCCCCCGCGGTTTTAACCTACGAGCAGTACTTC; CDR3 protein: CASSSPAVLTYEQYF
V gene: TRBV7-9; clone size: .; D gene: TRBD2; J gene: TRBJ2-1; CDR3 DNA: TGTGCCAGCGATACCGGACGTGGCGGGAGAAGGAAGCATGAGCAGTTCTTC; CDR3 protein: CASDTGRGGRRKHEQFF
V gene: TRBV20-1; clone size: few; D gene: .; J gene: TRBJ2-2; CDR3 DNA: TGCAGTGCTAGAGATCAGCAGGGGCTAAGCACCGGGGAGCTGTTTTTT; CDR3 protein: CSARDQQGLSTGELFF
V gene: TRBV15; clone size: .; D gene: .; J gene: TRBJ1-4; CDR3 DNA: TGTGCCACCAGCAGAGATCGGGATGCCCGAGGAGAAAAACTGTTTTTT; CDR3 protein: CATSRDRDARGEKLFF
V gene: TRBV20-1; clone size: .; D gene: TRBD2; J gene: TRBJ2-1; CDR3 DNA: TGCAGTGCTAGTAGGAGCGGGAGGGCTGGGAATGAGCAGTTCTTC; CDR3 protein: CSASRSGRAGNEQFF
V gene: TRBV20-1; clone size: few; D gene: .; J gene: TRBJ1-3; CDR3 DNA: TGCAGTGCTGGGAACTCGGGGACCGTTTATTTT; CDR3 protein: CSAGNSGTVYF
V gene: TRBV6-1; clone size: few; D gene: .; J gene: TRBJ1-6; CDR3 DNA: TGTGCCAGCCTTATCGGGGGACGATATAATTCACCCCTCCACTTT; CDR3 protein: CASLIGGRYNSPLHF
V gene: TRBV20-1; clone size: many; D gene: TRBD2; J gene: TRBJ2-1; CDR3 DNA: TGCAGTGCCGCCGCCGGGACTACCTACAATGAGCAGTTCTTC; CDR3 protein: CSAAAGTTYNEQFF
V gene: TRBV27; clone size: .; D gene: .; J gene: TRBJ2-7; CDR3 DNA: TGTGCCAGCAGGCTAGGCCGACAGTTAACCTACGAGCAGTACTTC; CDR3 protein: CASRLGRQLTYEQYF
V gene: TRBV2; clone size: many; D gene: .; J gene: TRBJ1-2; CDR3 DNA: TGTGCCAGCAGTCCCCTGGACGGGACATCCCCCTATGGCTACACCTTC; CDR3 protein: CASSPLDGTSPYGYTF
V gene: TRBV6-1; clone size: many; D gene: .; J gene: TRBJ1-1; CDR3 DNA: TGTGCCAGCAGTGAGACGACAGGGAACACTGAAGCTTTCTTT; CDR3 protein: CASSETTGNTEAFF
V gene: TRBV2; clone size: many; D gene: TRBD2; J gene: TRBJ2-1; CDR3 DNA: TGTGCCAGCAGTCCCGGGACTAGCGGTTACAATGAGCAGTTCTTC; CDR3 protein: CASSPGTSGYNEQFF
V gene: TRBV30; clone size: many; D gene: .; J gene: TRBJ1-2; CDR3 DNA: TGTGCCTGGAGGGCGGGTGGGACTCACACCTTC; CDR3 protein: CAWRAGGTHTF
V gene: TRBV6-1; clone size: few; D gene: TRBD2; J gene: TRBJ2-5; CDR3 DNA: TGTGCCAGCAGTGAAGGTGCGGGAGGGCCGACCCAGTACTTC; CDR3 protein: CASSEGAGGPTQYF
V gene: TRBV12-3/TRBV12-4; clone size: many; D gene: TRBD2; J gene: TRBJ2-7; CDR3 DNA: TGTGCCAGCAGACCTCCGGGACTAGCTTACGAGCAGTACTTC; CDR3 protein: CASRPPGLAYEQYF
V gene: TRBV7-8; clone size: many; D gene: TRBD2; J gene: TRBJ2-1; CDR3 DNA: TGTGCCAGCAGGCCCTCTCCGCGGGGGAATGAGCAGTTCTTC; CDR3 protein: CASRPSPRGNEQFF
V gene: TRBV28; clone size: few; D gene: .; J gene: TRBJ1-4; CDR3 DNA: TGTGCCAGCAGGTCAGGGACACCTAATGAAAAACTGTTTTTT; CDR3 protein: CASRSGTPNEKLFF
V gene: TRBV5-6; clone size: .; D gene: TRBD2; J gene: TRBJ2-1; CDR3 DNA: TGCGCCAGCAGCCTTACTAGCGCTTCCTACAATGAGCAGTTCTTC; CDR3 protein: CASSLTSASYNEQFF
V gene: TRBV25-1; clone size: .; D gene: TRBD2; J gene: TRBJ2-2; CDR3 DNA: TGTGCCAGCAGTGGCCCGACTAGCGGGAAAAGTAAAGCGGGCATAACCGGGGAGCTGTTTTTT; CDR3 protein: CASSGPTSGKSKAGITGELFF
V gene: TRBV2; clone size: .; D gene: .; J gene: TRBJ2-5; CDR3 DNA: TGTGCCAATGGAGGACCACCGATAGGTGGACAAGAGACCCAGTACTTC; CDR3 protein: CANGGPPIGGQETQYF
V gene: TRBV20-1; clone size: few; D gene: TRBD2; J gene: TRBJ2-5; CDR3 DNA: TGCAGTGCCCTGGGGGAGGGAGAGACCCAGTACTTC; CDR3 protein: CSALGEGETQYF
V gene: TRBV27; clone size: few; D gene: .; J gene: TRBJ1-5; CDR3 DNA: TGTGCCAGCAGTTTAGTGGGCAGTGAGCCCCAGCATTTT; CDR3 protein: CASSLVGSEPQHF
V gene: TRBV6-5; clone size: .; D gene: .; J gene: TRBJ2-5; CDR3 DNA: TGTGCCAGCAGTTATGGCGAGAGGGCGGAGACCCAGTACTTC; CDR3 protein: CASSYGERAETQYF
V gene: TRBV11-1; clone size: once; D gene: .; J gene: TRBJ2-5; CDR3 DNA: TGTGCCAGCAGCCCGAGGAGAGCGGACGGAGAGACCCAGTACTTC; CDR3 protein: CASSPRRADGETQYF
V gene: TRBV20-1; clone size: few; D gene: .; J gene: TRBJ1-3; CDR3 DNA: TGCAGTGCTAGTTCCGTGGGAAACACCATATATTTT; CDR3 protein: CSASSVGNTIYF
V gene: TRBV14; clone size: .; D gene: TRBD2; J gene: TRBJ2-1; CDR3 DNA: TGTGCCAGCAGCCAAAGTAGCGGGATTTCAAATGAGCAGTTCTTC; CDR3 protein: CASSQSSGISNEQFF
V gene: TRBV20-1; clone size: many; D gene: .; J gene: TRBJ1-1; CDR3 DNA: TGCAGTGCTAGCCTCAGGGAGGATGCTTTCTTT; CDR3 protein: CSASLREDAFF
V gene: TRBV11-2; clone size: many; D gene: .; J gene: TRBJ1-1; CDR3 DNA: TGTGCCAGCAGCTTACTTGCGTACACTGAAGCTTTCTTT; CDR3 protein: CASSLLAYTEAFF
V gene: TRBV19; clone size: .; D gene: .; J gene: TRBJ2-6; CDR3 DNA: TGTGCCAGTAGTATGAGTGGCTCTGGGGCCAACGTCCTGACTTTC; CDR3 protein: CASSMSGSGANVLTF